The present entry profiles one T cell receptor beta chain with its context. J lost 13 bases, V lost 8 bases, and 13 bases had no gene match. The CDR3 runs 14 residues. This sample was included in a study of T cells in Graves' hyperthyroidism and ophthalmopathy. RNA transcripts gave rise to amplified TCR beta CDR3 regions. In the first-round RT-PCR of the TCR CDR3, the HTBI primer set was used. One entry per CDR3 protein, called by TCRdb with MiXCR from the multiplex PCR reads. Of a few hundred thousand distinct CDR3 sequences detected, around 43% appear once; the ten largest clones hold 44%. The study based diagnoses on clinical symptoms, serum thyroxine and TRAb, thyroid ultrasound and orbital computed tomography.

This chain connects TRBV12-3 or TRBV12-4 to TRBJ1-6; 8 bases agree with TRBD1. The TCR originated in an adult woman with Graves' disease, either hyperthyroidism or ophthalmopathy (not recorded which). Sequencing was done on a sample of peripheral blood or thyroid tissue (not recorded which). The CDR3: CASGRSGGAVPLHF. The CDR3 coding sequence is TGTGCCAGCGGGCGATCAGGGGGCGCGGTTCCCCTCCACTTT.